A single sample is the source of the 24 T cell receptor beta chains below, sequenced in a study of T cell repertoires in cytomegalovirus infection. TCRdb called the reads again in MiXCR, with one record for every CDR3 protein. The data contain 200,000 or so distinct CDR3 sequences, around 35% of them singletons. These receptors have no identified antigens. The source was CD8+ T cells from cultured PBMCs, collected from culture after CMV antigen stimulation. Receptors were obtained from a human donor in good health (CMV status not recorded). Some clones in this sample may be carry-over from other donors' samples.

DNA of the CDR3: TGTGCCAGCAGCTTAGAGACTGGGGCCTACGAGCAGTACTTC. Its protein product is CASSLETGAYEQYF. The rearrangement joins TRBV7-9 to TRBJ2-7; D uncertain. This CDR3 is built from 14 residues. Per the germline V gene, CDR1 is SEHNR and CDR2 is FQNEAQ (reference sequence). The V and J ends lost 1 base and 2 bases respectively, with 9 bases between them.

The rearrangement uses TRBV23-1 and TRBJ2-1, with TRBD2 identical over 7 bases. TRBV23-1 counts as an open reading frame of uncertain function. The V segment lost 3 bases and the J segment 8 bases; nucleotides outside the gene matches: 10. The CDR3 sequence is 15 residues long. CDR3 DNA sequence: TGCGCCAGCAGTCAGGGGAGGGAAATTTTCCATGAGCAGTTCTTC. This translates into CASSQGREIFHEQFF.

The chain uses TRBV27 and TRBJ2-2; D is possibly TRBD2 (6 bases). The V gene's germline CDR1 is MNHEY and CDR2 SMNVEV (reference sequence). V was trimmed by 3 bases and J by 7 bases, leaving 12 bases between them. The CDR3 sequence is 14 residues long. CDR3 nucleotide sequence: TGTGCCAGCAGTTTTGGGGTCGGGGGCGGGGAGCTGTTTTTT. Translating gives CASSFGVGGGELFF.

The chain is built from TRBV28 and TRBJ2-2, with D maybe TRBD1 (5 bases). V lost 6 bases and J 2 bases, leaving 10 bases between the germline ends. CDR1 is MDHEN, CDR2 SYDVKM, per germline. CDR3 size: 14 residues. The CDR3 loop is CASRFDSNTGELFF. CDR3 nucleotides: TGTGCCAGCAGATTCGACAGTAACACCGGGGAGCTGTTTTTT. The variable domain in full, with the rest retrieved from reference TRBV28 and TRBJ2-2, is DVKVTQSSRYLVKRTGEKVFLECVQDMDHENMFWYRQDPGLGLRLIYFSYDVKMKEKGDIPEGYSVSREKKERFSLILESASTNQTSMYLCASRFDSNTGELFFGEGSRLTVL.

The rearrangement joins TRBV27 to TRBJ2-2, with a weak D call TRBD1 (6 bases). Germline assignment: CDR1 MNHEY and CDR2 SMNVEV (reference sequence). The CDR3 contains 17 residues. V lost 6 bases and J lost 6, with 23 bases in between. CDR3 nucleotides: TGTGCCAGCAGGTTGGGCAGGGGAGAGATGAGGGCCGGGGAGCTGTTTTTT. Translated: CASRLGRGEMRAGELFF.

The J gene is TRBJ2-1, the V gene TRBV7-6, with 13 bases fitting TRBD2. From germline, CDR1 is SGHVS and CDR2 FNYEAQ. The J segment lost 7 bases and the V segment lost 0 bases, leaving 3 bases of the junction unmatched. This CDR3 spans 16 amino acids. The CDR3: CASSLAVGLAGNEQFF. DNA of the CDR3: TGTGCCAGCAGCTTAGCGGTGGGACTAGCGGGGAATGAGCAGTTCTTC.

About this clonotype itself: Germline is not matched at one junction end, which may reflect a read error. The rearrangement joins TRBV7-6 to TRBJ2-3; no clear D. The CDR3 spans 15 residues. Germline V gene sequence: CDR1 SGHVS, CDR2 FNYEAQ. The CDR3 is CARSLAGIPADTQYF. The CDR3 DNA reads TGTGCCAGAAGCTTAGCTGGAATTCCAGCAGATACGCAGTATTTT.

Comments on this clonotype: One end of the junction varies from germline; a read error may be responsible. The V call is TRBV19, the J call TRBJ2-7, with 10 bases that match TRBD1. This CDR3 is built from 16 residues. The germline gives CDR1 LNHDA, CDR2 SQIVND (reference sequence). Written as DNA, the CDR3 is TGTGCAAGTACCGATGGTCCCGGGACAGGGGCCTACGAGCAGTACTTC. This codes for CASTDGPGTGAYEQYF.

CDR3 amino acids: CASSPGEETQYF. The CDR3, as DNA: TGTGCCAGCAGCCCAGGGGAAGAGACCCAGTACTTC. The chain carries TRBV5-4 and TRBJ2-5; a weak D match, TRBD1 (6 bases). The V gene lost 4 bases and the J gene lost 3 bases, with 7 bases spanning the gap. The CDR3 has 12 residues. CDR1 is SGHNT, CDR2 YYREEE, per germline (reference sequence).

This sequence joins TRBV5-1 and TRBJ1-5; TRBD1 might be the D (5 bases). V was trimmed by 0 bases and J by 8 bases, leaving 15 bases between them. The CDR3 is 15 amino acids. The germline V gene has CDR1 SGHRS and CDR2 YFSETQ. CDR3 sequence reads: CASSLAGGPYEPQHF. Written as DNA, the CDR3 is TGCGCCAGCAGCTTGGCCGGGGGACCGTACGAGCCCCAGCATTTT.

The chain recombines TRBV11-2 with TRBJ2-1; the D gene is possibly TRBD2 (5 bases). The CDR3 consists of 13 residues. V lost 3 bases to trimming and J lost 5 bases, with 8 bases between them. The germline V gene encodes CDR1 SGHAT and CDR2 FQNNGV. CDR3 in DNA: TGTGCCAGCAGCTTTCGGGGAAACAATGAGCAGTTCTTC. Translation: CASSFRGNNEQFF. Based on the CDR3 plus reference TRBV11-2 and TRBJ2-1, the full variable domain is EAGVAQSPRYKIIEKRQSVAFWCNPISGHATLYWYQQILGQGPKLLIQFQNNGVVDDSQLPKDRFSAERLKGVDSTLKIQPAKLEDSAVYLCASSFRGNNEQFFGPGTRLTVL.

The chain has TRBV6-6 and TRBJ1-1; D possibly corresponds to TRBD1 (5 bases). Germline V gene lookup returns CDR1 MNHNY and CDR2 SVGAGI (reference sequence). The ends were cut back, 2 bases at V and 0 bases at J, with 16 bases in the middle. The length of the CDR3 is 17 residues. CDR3 protein: CASSYNGAAGMNTEAFF. In DNA, the CDR3 is TGTGCCAGCAGTTACAATGGGGCCGCGGGGATGAACACTGAAGCTTTCTTT.

The genes are TRBV7-9 and TRBJ2-7; D remains unclear. Germline V gives CDR1 SEHNR, CDR2 FQNEAQ (reference sequence). V gave up 3 bases and J gave up 5 bases, with 11 bases separating them. The CDR3 is 13 amino acids. The CDR3 sequence: CASSFLQPNEQYF. CDR3 sequence (DNA): TGTGCCAGCAGCTTCCTACAACCCAACGAGCAGTACTTC.

The rearrangement joins TRBV6-5 to TRBJ2-2, with D tentatively TRBD1 (6 bases). The V end was cut by 8 bases, the J end by 0 bases, with 13 bases between. This CDR3 has 15 residues. Germline V gene data show CDR1 as MNHEY and CDR2 as SVGAGI. The CDR3: CASGRGTSNTGELFF. CDR3 in DNA: TGTGCCAGCGGACGAGGGACATCGAACACCGGGGAGCTGTTTTTT.

This clonotype was seen only a few times. The chain uses TRBV7-6 and TRBJ2-2; D may be TRBD1 (6 bases). The germline gives CDR1 SGHVS, CDR2 FNYEAQ. This CDR3 has 15 residues. Trimming stripped 1 base from V and 4 bases from J, with 10 bases between. DNA for the CDR3: TGTGCCAGCAGCTTAGGGGGGCCCCCCACCGGGGAGCTGTTTTTT. Translation: CASSLGGPPTGELFF.

This chain links TRBV3-1 with TRBJ2-7; 7 nucleotides match TRBD1. J gave up 3 bases and V 4 bases, and 3 bases lay outside the gene matches. Germline lookup yields CDR1 LGHDT and CDR2 YNNKEL (reference sequence). This CDR3 contains 13 residues. The CDR3 nucleotides are TGTGCCAGCAGCCCCTGGGACAGCTACGAGCAGTACTTC. It codes for CASSPWDSYEQYF.

V gene TRBV19 combines with J gene TRBJ1-5; D is unresolved. Germline V gene data show CDR1 as LNHDA and CDR2 as SQIVND (reference sequence). The V end lost 8 bases, the J end lost 0 bases, and 5 bases lay between the germline ends. The CDR3 has 12 residues. The DNA of the CDR3 is TGTGCCAGTCAAAATAGCAATCAGCCCCAGCATTTT. Translating gives CASQNSNQPQHF.

The chain combines TRBV7-9 with TRBJ1-1; unclear D gene. The CDR3 extends over 12 amino acids. The germline gives CDR1 SEHNR, CDR2 FQNEAQ (reference sequence). The germline V and J ends were trimmed by 6 bases and 5 bases, with 10 bases remaining between them. Here the CDR3 DNA reads TGTGCCAGCAGACGTGACCAGACTGAAGCTTTCTTT. It translates to CASRRDQTEAFF.

V gene TRBV10-3 combines with J gene TRBJ2-7; 10 bases match TRBD1. The germline V gene encodes CDR1 ENHRY and CDR2 SYGVKD. The J segment lost 4 bases and the V segment lost 4 bases, leaving 7 bases of the junction unmatched. This CDR3 has 15 residues. The CDR3 is CAISGTDRGDYEQYF. In nucleotides, the CDR3 is TGTGCCATCAGTGGGACGGACAGGGGGGATTACGAGCAGTACTTC.

This chain links TRBV7-9 with TRBJ1-2, with D perhaps matching TRBD1 (6 bases). V was shortened by 4 bases and J by 4 bases, with 13 bases between the two germline ends. CDR3 length: 14 residues. Germline loops: CDR1 SEHNR, CDR2 FQNEAQ (reference sequence). CDR3 region: CASSSQGRGYGYTF. CDR3 in DNA: TGTGCCAGCAGCTCCCAGGGCAGGGGCTATGGCTACACCTTC.

The chain uses TRBV27 and TRBJ2-7; 12 bases match TRBD1. Per the germline V gene, CDR1 is MNHEY and CDR2 is SMNVEV (reference sequence). With 4 bases clipped from V and 2 bases from J, the junction kept 3 bases outside the gene matches. The CDR3 has 15 amino acids. The CDR3 reads CASSWGTGGPYEQYF. The CDR3 DNA is TGTGCCAGCAGTTGGGGGACAGGGGGCCCCTACGAGCAGTACTTC.

This clonotype was counted ten times or more. The V gene is TRBV7-2, the J gene TRBJ2-1; 11 positions agree with TRBD2. With 5 bases clipped from V and 9 bases from J, the junction kept 6 bases outside the gene matches. This CDR3 comprises 14 residues. Germline V gene data show CDR1 as SGHTA and CDR2 as FQGNSA. CDR3 sequence (DNA): TGTGCCAGCAGCGCCGGACTAGCGGGTAGTGAGCAGTTCTTC. Amino acids: CASSAGLAGSEQFF.

V gene TRBV7-8 combines with J gene TRBJ2-1; D not resolved. This CDR3 spans 11 amino acids. Trimming took 4 bases from V and 10 from J, leaving 8 bases between them. CDR1 SGHVS and CDR2 FQNEAQ come from the germline V gene. CDR3 DNA sequence: TGTGCCAGCAGCTCGACTTCGGAGCAGTTCTTC. It translates to CASSSTSEQFF.

This clonotype has more than one count but fewer than ten. The genes are TRBV2 and TRBJ2-3; 10 positions agree with TRBD2. CDR1 is SNHLY and CDR2 is FYNNEI in the germline V gene. V lost 10 bases and J lost 3; bases outside the gene matches: 10. CDR3 length: 15 amino acids. The CDR3 DNA sequence: TGTGCCACCGGTAGCGGGAGGATTGTGACAGATACGCAGTATTTT. Protein: CATGSGRIVTDTQYF.